Listed here are 15 T cell receptor beta chains from one sample, sequenced in a study of blood T cell repertoires in COVID-19. Some clones are missing from TCRdb's copy, which holds only in-frame ones; the method was immunoSEQ multiplex PCR. The sample contains 150,000 or so clones, approximately 80% of which appear only once. Material: peripheral blood. Receptors were obtained from a woman over 75 with active or convalescent COVID-19.

The chain has TRBV6-6 and TRBJ2-5; D gene unclear. V was trimmed by 6 bases and J by 5 bases, leaving 13 bases between them. CDR1 and CDR2 (germline): MNHNY, SVGAGI (reference sequence). The CDR3 has 13 residues. CDR3 region: CASRSVGPETQYF. DNA for the CDR3: TGTGCCAGCAGATCGGTTGGGCCGGAGACCCAGTACTTC.

The chain employs TRBV7-2 and TRBJ1-1, with D possibly being TRBD1 (5 bases). This CDR3 region has 14 residues. Trimming took 3 bases from V and 5 from J, leaving 13 bases between them. CDR1 SGHTA and CDR2 FQGNSA come from the germline V gene. The CDR3 sequence: CASSFKRGGTEAFF. The CDR3 nucleotides read TGTGCCAGCAGCTTTAAACGGGGGGGGACTGAAGCTTTCTTT.

This clone was seen only a few times. V and J are TRBV19 and TRBJ1-6; 10 nucleotides agree with TRBD1. CDR3 length: 14 amino acids. Germline V lookup: CDR1 LNHDA, CDR2 SQIVND (reference sequence). V gave up 7 bases and J gave up 9 bases; unmatched junction bases: 6. The CDR3 reads CASTQTGGGSPLHF. The CDR3 nucleotides read TGTGCCAGTACCCAGACAGGGGGCGGTTCACCCCTCCACTTT.

The rearrangement links TRBV6-4 to TRBJ2-5; 8 bases line up with TRBD2. Germline V lookup: CDR1 MRHNA, CDR2 SNTAGT. V shed 7 bases and J 2 bases; nucleotides not matched to a gene: 12. This CDR3 comprises 16 residues. The CDR3: CASKPYRGGHQETQYF. DNA of the CDR3: TGTGCCAGCAAACCATATCGGGGGGGACATCAAGAGACCCAGTACTTC.

The chain has TRBV4-3 and TRBJ1-3; D is undetermined. Germline loops: CDR1 LGHNA, CDR2 YSLEER. V lost 4 bases and J 6 bases, leaving 13 bases between the germline ends. The CDR3 runs 14 residues. The CDR3 sequence: CASSPSPRANTIYF. Written as DNA, the CDR3 is TGCGCCAGCAGCCCGAGTCCGCGAGCAAACACCATATATTTT.

The rearrangement joins TRBV30 to TRBJ2-5; D ambiguous. CDR1 is GTSNPN and CDR2 is SVGIG in the germline V gene (reference sequence). CDR3 length: 13 amino acids. V was clipped by 5 bases and J by 6 bases, with 16 bases between them. The CDR3 is CAWALGGTKTQYF. In DNA form, the CDR3 reads TGTGCCTGGGCCCTAGGTGGTACAAAGACCCAGTACTTC.

This rearrangement joins TRBV28 to TRBJ1-2; D not certain. From germline, CDR1 is MDHEN and CDR2 SYDVKM. There are 13 residues in the CDR3. Trimming stripped 7 bases from V and 8 bases from J, with 17 bases between. Written as DNA, the CDR3 is TGTGCCAGCACTCCCGGAGGGATCCAGGGCTACACCTTC. Protein: CASTPGGIQGYTF.

This clone was found many times. J is TRBJ2-5 and V is TRBV27; maybe TRBD2 (7 bases). CDR1 and CDR2 from the germline V gene are MNHEY and SMNVEV (reference sequence). The CDR3 extends over 17 amino acids. V was clipped by 5 bases and J by 1 base, with 20 bases between them. The CDR3 nucleotides read TGTGCCAGCAGTCCGGGCGGGGGCCCTAGTTCCCAAGAGACCCAGTACTTC. Protein product: CASSPGGGPSSQETQYF.

This rearrangement joins TRBV6-5 to TRBJ1-2; 7 bases are shared with TRBD1. Trimming took 3 bases from V and 2 from J; bases not matched to a gene: 6. Germline V gene sequence: CDR1 MNHEY, CDR2 SVGAGI. The CDR3 is 15 residues long. This CDR3 is CASSYSGGQNYGYTF. In DNA form, the CDR3 reads TGTGCCAGCAGTTATTCAGGGGGGCAAAACTATGGCTACACCTTC.

The genes are TRBV19 and TRBJ1-4, with 10 bases that match TRBD1. The trim removed 5 bases at V and 6 bases at J, leaving 3 bases unmatched. Germline V gene lookup returns CDR1 LNHDA and CDR2 SQIVND (reference sequence). The CDR3 is made up of 14 amino acids. In DNA form, the CDR3 reads TGTGCCAGTAGTCGACAGGGGGCCTATGAAAAACTGTTTTTT. Protein product: CASSRQGAYEKLFF.

The chain joins TRBV7-9 to TRBJ1-4, with 8 bases identical to TRBD1. The ends lost 3 bases at V and 4 bases at J; junction bases unmatched: 4. This CDR3 is built from 15 residues. Germline V lookup: CDR1 SEHNR, CDR2 FQNEAQ (reference sequence). The CDR3 loop is CASSFQQGDNEKLFF. The CDR3 DNA sequence: TGTGCCAGCAGCTTCCAACAGGGGGATAATGAAAAACTGTTTTTT.

The J gene is TRBJ1-3, the V gene TRBV9; D perhaps matches TRBD1 (5 bases). The CDR3 consists of 16 residues. Trimming pared 4 bases from V and 0 bases from J, leaving 14 bases between. Per the germline V gene, CDR1 is SGDLS and CDR2 is YYNGEE. The CDR3 nucleotides are TGTGCCAGCAGCCCCGGGCAGGGCCACTCTGGAAACACCATATATTTT. Its translation: CASSPGQGHSGNTIYF.

The chain couples TRBV2 to TRBJ2-2; D might be TRBD2 (6 bases). The CDR3 consists of 14 residues. Germline V gene lookup returns CDR1 SNHLY and CDR2 FYNNEI. V dropped 4 bases and J dropped 4 bases, with 10 bases sitting between them. The CDR3 reads CASSGGAFTGELFF. DNA of the CDR3: TGTGCCAGCAGTGGCGGGGCATTCACCGGGGAGCTGTTTTTT. Looking up the rest from reference TRBV2 and TRBJ2-2 gives the full variable domain: EPEVTQTPSHQVTQMGQEVILRCVPISNHLYFYWYRQILGQKVEFLVSFYNNEISEKSEIFDDQFSVERPDGSNFTLKIRSTKLEDSAMYFCASSGGAFTGELFFGEGSRLTVL.

In nucleotides, the CDR3 is TGTGCCAGCAGTGTGGGGGCCTTTGAAGCTTTCTTT. Translating it yields CASSVGAFEAFF. The chain uses TRBV25-1 and TRBJ1-1, with D tentatively TRBD1 (6 bases). V was clipped by 4 bases and J by 7 bases, with 10 bases between them. The CDR3 has 12 residues. Germline V lookup: CDR1 MGHDK, CDR2 SYGVNS.

The chain carries TRBV11-2 and TRBJ2-5; 9 positions match TRBD1. Trimming removed 2 bases from V and 6 bases from J; junction bases left unmatched: 13. The CDR3 runs to 17 residues. Germline loops: CDR1 SGHAT, CDR2 FQNNGV. The CDR3 bases are TGTGCCAGCAGCTTAAGGGGGGGGGACAGGGTAATTCAGACCCAGTACTTC. This translates into CASSLRGGDRVIQTQYF.